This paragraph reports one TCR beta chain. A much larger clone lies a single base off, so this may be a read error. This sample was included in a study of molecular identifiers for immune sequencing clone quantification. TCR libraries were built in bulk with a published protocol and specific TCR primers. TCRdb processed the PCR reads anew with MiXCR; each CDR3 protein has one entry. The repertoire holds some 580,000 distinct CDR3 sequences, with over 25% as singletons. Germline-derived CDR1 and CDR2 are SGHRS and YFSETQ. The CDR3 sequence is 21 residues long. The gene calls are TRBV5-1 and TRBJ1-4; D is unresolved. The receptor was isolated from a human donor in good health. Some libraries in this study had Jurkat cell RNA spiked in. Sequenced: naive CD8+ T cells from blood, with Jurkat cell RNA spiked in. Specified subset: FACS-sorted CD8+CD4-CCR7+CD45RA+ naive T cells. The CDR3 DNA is TGCGCCAGCAGCTTGTACAGCGCGTTCCCGAGTATCGCCGCAACTAATGAAAAACCGTTTTTT. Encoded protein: CASSLYSAFPSIAATNEKPFF.